Sequencing of this TCR beta chain was carried out in a study of T cell responses to AZD1222 COVID-19 vaccine. Measured with immunoSEQ multiplex PCR; TCRdb has only the in-frame clones, and not every one. The sample holds over 120,000 clones; 75% to 90% are singletons and the top ten take around 8%. This clonotype was obtained from an adult in good health. Source: peripheral blood, taken on day 0 of AZD1222 vaccination.

CDR3 bases: TGTGCCAGCAGCCAAGAAGGACTCCAGCCCCAGCATTTT. It yields the protein CASSQEGLQPQHF. The chain employs TRBV4-2 and TRBJ1-5; no definite D call. The CDR3 has 13 residues. Germline CDR1 and CDR2: LGHNA and YNFKEQ. The germline V and J ends were trimmed by 0 bases and 7 bases, with 7 bases remaining between them.